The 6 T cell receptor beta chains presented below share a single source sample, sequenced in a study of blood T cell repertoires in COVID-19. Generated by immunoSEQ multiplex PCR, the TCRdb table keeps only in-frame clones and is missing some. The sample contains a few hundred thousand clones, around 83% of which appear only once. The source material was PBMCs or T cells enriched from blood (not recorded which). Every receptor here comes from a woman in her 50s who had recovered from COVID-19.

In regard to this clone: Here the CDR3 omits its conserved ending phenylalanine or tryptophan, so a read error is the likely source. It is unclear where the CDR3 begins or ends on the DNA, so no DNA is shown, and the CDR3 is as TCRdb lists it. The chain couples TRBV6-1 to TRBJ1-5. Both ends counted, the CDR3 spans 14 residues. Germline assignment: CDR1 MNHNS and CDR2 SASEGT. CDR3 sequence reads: CASSELGSPGGGLI.

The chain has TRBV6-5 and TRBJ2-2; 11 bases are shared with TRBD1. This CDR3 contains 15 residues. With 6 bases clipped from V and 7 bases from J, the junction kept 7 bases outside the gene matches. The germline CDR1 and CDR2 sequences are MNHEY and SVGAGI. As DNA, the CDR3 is TGTGCCAGCAGAGGAGGACAGGGGGCGAACGGGGAGCTGTTTTTT. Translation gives CASRGGQGANGELFF.

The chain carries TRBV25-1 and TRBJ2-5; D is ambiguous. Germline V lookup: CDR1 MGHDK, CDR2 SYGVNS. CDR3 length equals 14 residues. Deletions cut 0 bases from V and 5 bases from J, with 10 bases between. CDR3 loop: CASSEYQQIETQYF. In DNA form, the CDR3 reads TGTGCCAGCAGTGAATATCAACAGATCGAGACCCAGTACTTC.

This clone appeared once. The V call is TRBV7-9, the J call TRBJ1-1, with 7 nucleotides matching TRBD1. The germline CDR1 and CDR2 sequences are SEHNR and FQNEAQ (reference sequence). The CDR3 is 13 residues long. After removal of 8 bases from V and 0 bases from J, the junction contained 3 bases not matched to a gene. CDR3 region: CASRGQLNTEAFF. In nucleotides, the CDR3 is TGTGCCAGCCGGGGACAGCTGAACACTGAAGCTTTCTTT.

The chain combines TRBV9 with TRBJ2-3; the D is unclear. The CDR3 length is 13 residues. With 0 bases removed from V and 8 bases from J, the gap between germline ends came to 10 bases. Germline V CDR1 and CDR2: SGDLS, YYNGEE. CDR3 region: CASSVESYGTQYF. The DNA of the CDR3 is TGTGCCAGCAGCGTAGAGTCCTACGGTACGCAGTATTTT. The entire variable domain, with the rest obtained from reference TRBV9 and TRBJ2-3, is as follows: DSGVTQTPKHLITATGQRVTLRCSPRSGDLSVYWYQQSLDQGLQFLIQYYNGEERAKGNILERFSAQQFPDLHSELNLSSLELGDSALYFCASSVESYGTQYFGPGTRLTVL.

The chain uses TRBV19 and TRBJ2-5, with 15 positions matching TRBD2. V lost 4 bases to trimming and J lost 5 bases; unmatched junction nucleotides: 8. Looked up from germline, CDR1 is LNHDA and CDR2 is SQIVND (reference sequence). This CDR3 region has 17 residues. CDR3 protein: CASSTGTSGGPKETQYF. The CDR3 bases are TGTGCCAGTAGTACGGGGACTAGCGGGGGGCCGAAGGAGACCCAGTACTTC.